This T cell receptor beta chain was captured in a study of read filtering for tumor transcriptome and immune sequencing. Study information: Patients were 17 male and 11 to 15 female, mean age 65.9 years, range about 47 to 85. Study observations and caveats: RNA-seq captured clonotypes less deeply and reliably than IR-seq.

This clonotype appeared many times. The antigen remains undetermined. This CDR3 is 16 amino acids long. Trimming at V came to 4 bases and at J to 4 bases, leaving 9 bases not matched to a gene. Germline V gives CDR1 LNHNV, CDR2 YYDKDF (reference sequence). Molecular barcoded adaptors covering alpha/delta and beta/gamma chains were used on approximately 400 ng RNA. TCRdb recomputed calls from the reads with MiXCR, one row per CDR3 protein. The sample has under 80,000 distinct CDR3 sequences, nearly 20% seen once; the top ten hold over 12%. The sequence derives from a donor at least 40 years old with multiple myeloma. The chain uses TRBV15 and TRBJ2-2; TRBD2 agrees at 7 bases. The sequenced material came from a population of CD138-negative cells sorted from bone marrow. DNA for the CDR3: TGTGCCACCAGCATTTTTGGGTGGGAGGGCACCGGGGAGCTGTTTTTT. Amino acids: CATSIFGWEGTGELFF.